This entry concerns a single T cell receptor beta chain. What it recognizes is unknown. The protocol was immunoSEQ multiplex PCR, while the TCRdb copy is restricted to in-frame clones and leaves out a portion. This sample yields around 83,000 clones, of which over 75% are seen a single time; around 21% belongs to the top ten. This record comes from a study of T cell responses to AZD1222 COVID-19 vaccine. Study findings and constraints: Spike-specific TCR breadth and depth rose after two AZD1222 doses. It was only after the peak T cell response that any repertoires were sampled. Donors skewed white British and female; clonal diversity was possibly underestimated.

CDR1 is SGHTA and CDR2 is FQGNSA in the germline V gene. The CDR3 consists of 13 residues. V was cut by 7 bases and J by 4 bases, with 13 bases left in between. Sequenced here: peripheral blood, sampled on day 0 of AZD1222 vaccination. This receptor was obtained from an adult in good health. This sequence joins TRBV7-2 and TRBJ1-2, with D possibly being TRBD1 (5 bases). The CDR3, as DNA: TGTGCCAGCATCCTGGGACCGAGCTATGGCTACACCTTC. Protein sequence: CASILGPSYGYTF.